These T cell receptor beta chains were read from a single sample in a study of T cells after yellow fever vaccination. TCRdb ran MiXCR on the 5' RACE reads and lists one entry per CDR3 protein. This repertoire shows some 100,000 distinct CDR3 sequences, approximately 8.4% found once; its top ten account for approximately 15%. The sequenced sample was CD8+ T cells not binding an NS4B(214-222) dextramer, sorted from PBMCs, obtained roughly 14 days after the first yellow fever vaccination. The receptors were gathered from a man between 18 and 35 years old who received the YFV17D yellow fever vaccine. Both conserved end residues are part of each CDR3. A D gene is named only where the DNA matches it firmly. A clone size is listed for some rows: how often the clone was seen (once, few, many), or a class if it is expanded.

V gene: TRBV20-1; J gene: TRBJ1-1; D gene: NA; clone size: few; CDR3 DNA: TGCAGTGCTATGGGCAGGCAGGATTTGAACACTGAAGCTTTCTTT; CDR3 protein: CSAMGRQDLNTEAFF
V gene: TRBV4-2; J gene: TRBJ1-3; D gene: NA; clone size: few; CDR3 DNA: TGTGCCAGCAGCCCCACTCCCGGGGGCAACTCTGGAAACACCATATATTTT; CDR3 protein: CASSPTPGGNSGNTIYF
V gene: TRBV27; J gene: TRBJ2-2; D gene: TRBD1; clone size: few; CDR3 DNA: TGTGCCAGCAGGACAGGGCTGGCGGCCGGGGAGCTGTTTTTT; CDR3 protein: CASRTGLAAGELFF
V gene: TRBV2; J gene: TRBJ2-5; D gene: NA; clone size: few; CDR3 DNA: TGTGCCAGCAGTGATACAACAGGGACTCGAGTGTACCAAGAGACCCAGTACTTC; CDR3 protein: CASSDTTGTRVYQETQYF
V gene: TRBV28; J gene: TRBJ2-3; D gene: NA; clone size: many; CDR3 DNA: TGTGCCAGCACTGGTCCCACAGATACGCAGTATTTT; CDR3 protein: CASTGPTDTQYF
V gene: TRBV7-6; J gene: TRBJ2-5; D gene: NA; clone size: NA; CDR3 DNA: TGTGCCAGCAGCTTACGACTGGGGGACCCCCCGGGGACCCAGTACTTC; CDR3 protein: CASSLRLGDPPGTQYF
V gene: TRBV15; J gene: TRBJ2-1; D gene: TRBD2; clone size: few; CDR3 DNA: TGTGCCACCAGCCTAGCGGGGAGGTACAATGAGCAGTTCTTC; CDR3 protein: CATSLAGRYNEQFF
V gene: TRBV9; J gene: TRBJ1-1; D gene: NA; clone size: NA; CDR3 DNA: TGTGCCAGCAGCGGGGAGGGTTTTGACACTGAAGCTTTCTTT; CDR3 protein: CASSGEGFDTEAFF
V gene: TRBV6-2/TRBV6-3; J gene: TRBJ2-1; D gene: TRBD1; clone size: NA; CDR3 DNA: TGTGCCAGCAGTTACTCGACAGGGCCCCCCTACAATGAGCAGTTCTTC; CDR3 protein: CASSYSTGPPYNEQFF
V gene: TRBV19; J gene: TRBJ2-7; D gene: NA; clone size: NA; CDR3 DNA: TGTGCCAGTAGTATAACCGCCGGACCCTACGAGCAGTACTTC; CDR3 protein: CASSITAGPYEQYF
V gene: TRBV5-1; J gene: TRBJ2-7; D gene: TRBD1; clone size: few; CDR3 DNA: TGCGCCAGCAGCGGGGGGACAGGCCTCTCCTACGAGCAGTACTTC; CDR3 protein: CASSGGTGLSYEQYF
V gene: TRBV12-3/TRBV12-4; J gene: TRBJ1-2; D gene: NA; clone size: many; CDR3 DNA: TGTGCCAGCAGTTCCGCACAGGGTTGGGGCTACACCTTC; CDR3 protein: CASSSAQGWGYTF
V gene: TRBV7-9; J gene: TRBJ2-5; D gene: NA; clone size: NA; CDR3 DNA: TGTGCCAGCAGCTTAGTGGCCAAAACAGGGCAAGAGACCCAGTACTTC; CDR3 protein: CASSLVAKTGQETQYF
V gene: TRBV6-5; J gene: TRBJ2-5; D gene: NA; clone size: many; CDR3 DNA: TGTGCCAGCAGTTACGGCGGGGAGACCCAGTACTTC; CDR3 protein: CASSYGGETQYF
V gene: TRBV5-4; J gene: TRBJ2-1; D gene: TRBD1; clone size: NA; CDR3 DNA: TGTGCCAGCAGCGCCGGGACAGGGCGTTCAAATGAGCAGTTCTTC; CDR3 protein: CASSAGTGRSNEQFF
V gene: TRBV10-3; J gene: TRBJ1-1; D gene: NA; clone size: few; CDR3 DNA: TGTGCCATCAGTGACGGTTGGGCAGTTGAAGCTTTCTTT; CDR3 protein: CAISDGWAVEAFF
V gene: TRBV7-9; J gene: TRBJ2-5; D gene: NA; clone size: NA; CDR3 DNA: TGTGCCAGCAGCTTAGTATTGCGTAGCCAAGAGACCCAGTACTTC; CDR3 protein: CASSLVLRSQETQYF
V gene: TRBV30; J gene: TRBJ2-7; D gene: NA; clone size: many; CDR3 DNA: TGTGCCTGGAGTGTAGGGGCGACGGCCCTGGCCGAGCAGTACTTC; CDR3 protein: CAWSVGATALAEQYF